This is a list of T cell receptor beta chains from one sample in a study of response to subunit inactivated influenza vaccine. TCRdb reprocessed the RT-PCR reads via MiXCR and lists one record per CDR3 protein. In the table there are 500,000 to 600,000 distinct CDR3 sequences, around 15% of which are singletons. Here the sequenced sample was PBMCs from blood, taken about 12 days after vaccination. The receptors were gathered from a man between 45 and 60 years old who received an inactivated influenza vaccine. The CDR3 runs from the conserved cysteine through the conserved F or W. The D gene is left open where the match is weak. Expanded clones get a size class; other rows say once, few or many, or leave the size out.

>TRBV5-6|.|TRBD2|17|TRBJ2-1
CASSRNRGGVSYNEQFF
TGTGCCAGCAGCCGTAATAGGGGAGGGGTCTCCTACAATGAGCAGTTCTTC
>TRBV20-1|many|TRBD2|11|TRBJ2-7
CRGGDGYEQYF
TGCAGGGGGGGGGACGGTTACGAGCAGTACTTC
>TRBV12-3/TRBV12-4|.|TRBD1|16|TRBJ2-7
CASSYVPGQGAGEQYF
TGTGCCAGCAGTTACGTCCCGGGACAGGGGGCGGGCGAGCAGTACTTC
>TRBV15|.|.|12|TRBJ2-5
CATKGPRETQYF
TGTGCCACCAAGGGCCCCCGGGAGACCCAGTACTTC
>TRBV5-1|few|TRBD2|16|TRBJ2-3
CASSLGTSGSADTQYF
TGCGCCAGCAGCCTAGGGACTAGCGGGAGTGCAGATACGCAGTATTTT
>TRBV29-1|.|.|15|TRBJ2-5
CSVEETRGGRETQYF
TGCAGCGTTGAAGAGACGCGGGGAGGTAGAGAGACCCAGTACTTC
>TRBV15|few|.|16|TRBJ2-5
CATSNRGRPHQETQYF
TGTGCCACCAGCAACAGAGGGCGGCCCCACCAAGAGACCCAGTACTTC
>TRBV4-3|.|.|15|TRBJ2-7
CASSQSRGYSYEQYF
TGCGCCAGCAGCCAATCGCGGGGATACTCCTACGAGCAGTACTTC
>TRBV9|few|.|16|TRBJ2-2
CASSVVSGYNTGELFF
TGTGCCAGCAGCGTAGTGTCAGGGTATAACACCGGGGAGCTGTTTTTT
>TRBV19|.|TRBD1|15|TRBJ2-1
CASSLPGQNRNEQFF
TGTGCCAGTAGTCTCCCGGGACAGAACCGCAATGAGCAGTTCTTC
>TRBV6-9|.|.|15|TRBJ1-1
CASSYANSPNSEAFF
TGTGCCAGCAGTTATGCGAATAGCCCGAACTCTGAAGCTTTCTTT
>TRBV20-1|few|.|13|TRBJ2-3
CSARRGNTDTQYF
TGCAGTGCTAGACGAGGGAACACAGATACGCAGTATTTT
>TRBV10-2|.|TRBD1|13|TRBJ1-5
CASSDSGGQPQHF
TGCGCCAGCAGTGATTCAGGGGGTCAGCCCCAGCATTTT
>TRBV12-3/TRBV12-4|.|.|13|TRBJ1-3
CASSLQDGNTIYF
TGTGCCAGCAGTTTACAAGATGGAAACACCATATATTTT
>TRBV20-1|few|TRBD2|16|TRBJ2-3
CSARSLSGGGTDTQYF
TGCAGTGCTAGGTCACTTAGCGGGGGCGGCACAGATACGCAGTATTTT
>TRBV4-3|.|.|13|TRBJ2-2
CASSQEAAGELFF
TGCGCCAGCAGCCAAGAAGCGGCCGGGGAGCTGTTTTTT
>TRBV7-9|few|.|14|TRBJ1-1
CASSLASGVTEAFF
TGTGCCAGCAGCTTAGCTTCGGGGGTAACTGAAGCTTTCTTT
>TRBV28|few|.|15|TRBJ2-3
CASSSLVGRTDTQYF
TGTGCCAGCAGTTCCCTGGTGGGTAGGACAGATACGCAGTATTTT
>TRBV5-5|few|TRBD2|16|TRBJ2-7
CASSLVLLAGRYEQYF
TGTGCCAGCAGCTTGGTCTTACTAGCGGGGAGGTACGAGCAGTACTTC
>TRBV15|.|TRBD2|17|TRBJ2-5
CATSRAPTSGGPKTQYF
TGTGCCACCAGCAGGGCCCCCACTAGCGGGGGACCCAAGACCCAGTACTTC
>TRBV11-1|few|.|18|TRBJ2-1
CASSLVAIRESSYNEQFF
TGTGCCAGCAGCTTAGTAGCTATTCGGGAGAGCTCCTACAATGAGCAGTTCTTC
>TRBV9|few|.|15|TRBJ2-1
CASSLRPGAYNEQFF
TGTGCCAGCAGCTTACGACCGGGGGCCTACAATGAGCAGTTCTTC
>TRBV18|few|TRBD2|19|TRBJ2-2
CASSPPPSGLAGAPGELFF
TGTGCCAGCTCACCACCGCCCTCAGGACTAGCGGGAGCCCCCGGGGAGCTGTTTTTT
>TRBV6-4|many|.|14|TRBJ2-2
CASSEDLKTGELFF
TGTGCCAGCAGTGAAGACCTTAAGACCGGGGAGCTGTTTTTT
>TRBV7-8|.|.|16|TRBJ2-1
CASSSQYRSSYNEQFF
TGTGCCAGCAGCTCCCAATATCGGAGCTCCTACAATGAGCAGTTCTTC
>TRBV5-1|many|TRBD1|14|TRBJ2-7
CASSPGTGSYEQYF
TGTGCCAGCAGCCCCGGGACAGGGTCCTACGAGCAGTACTTC
>TRBV5-6|.|.|12|TRBJ2-7
CASSLARGFVYF
TGTGCCAGCAGCTTGGCTAGAGGGTTTGTGTACTTC
>TRBV12-3/TRBV12-4|.|.|13|TRBJ2-7
CASSYGTPQEQYF
TGTGCCAGCAGCTATGGGACTCCCCAAGAGCAGTACTTC
>TRBV7-2|.|.|15|TRBJ1-2
CASSLEGPPIFGYTF
TGTGCCAGCAGCTTAGAGGGACCGCCTATATTCGGCTACACCTTC
>TRBV5-1|few|.|16|TRBJ1-1
CASRAGDINMNTEAFF
TGCGCCAGCAGGGCAGGGGATATCAACATGAACACTGAAGCTTTCTTT
>TRBV5-1|many|.|14|TRBJ2-7
CASSLQRPAYEQYF
TGCGCCAGCAGCTTGCAAAGACCCGCTTACGAGCAGTACTTC
>TRBV5-1|many|.|15|TRBJ1-5
CASSLWGGSDQPQHF
TGCGCCAGCAGCTTGTGGGGGGGCAGCGATCAGCCCCAGCATTTT
>TRBV7-2|.|TRBD1|15|TRBJ2-7
CASSSRRTGNYEQYF
TGTGCCAGCAGCTCCCGGAGGACAGGAAACTACGAGCAGTACTTC
>TRBV12-3/TRBV12-4|few|.|15|TRBJ1-3
CASSDSFSSGNTIYF
TGTGCCAGCAGTGACAGTTTCTCCTCTGGAAACACCATATATTTT
>TRBV5-1|few|.|15|TRBJ1-1
CASRRTGTWNTEAFF
TGCGCCAGCAGAAGAACCGGGACTTGGAACACTGAAGCTTTCTTT
>TRBV7-6|few|TRBD1|15|TRBJ2-7
CASSRHGQASYEQYF
TGTGCCAGCAGCCGGCACGGACAGGCGTCCTACGAGCAGTACTTC
>TRBV5-1|many|.|14|TRBJ2-5
CASSGGTPQETQYF
TGCGCCAGCAGCGGCGGGACTCCGCAAGAGACCCAGTACTTC
>TRBV7-9|few|.|17|TRBJ1-6
CASSFFRSSSYNSPLHF
TGTGCCAGCAGCTTTTTCAGGTCAAGCTCCTATAATTCACCCCTCCACTTT
>TRBV7-9|.|.|13|TRBJ2-3
CASTALLQDTQYF
TGTGCCAGCACAGCTCTACTACAAGATACGCAGTATTTT
>TRBV5-4|.|TRBD1|15|TRBJ2-5
CASRSGQGIQETQYF
TGTGCCAGCAGATCCGGACAGGGGATCCAAGAGACCCAGTACTTC
>TRBV15|.|.|16|TRBJ2-4
CATSRGTSRGGNIQYF
TGTGCCACCAGCAGAGGCACCTCCAGGGGGGGAAACATTCAGTACTTC
>TRBV15|.|TRBD2|16|TRBJ2-3
CATSRRLATSTDTQYF
TGTGCCACCAGCAGGCGACTAGCGACTAGCACAGATACGCAGTATTTT
>TRBV20-1|.|.|11|TRBJ2-5
CSARPFQTQYF
TGCAGTGCTAGGCCCTTCCAGACCCAGTACTTC
>TRBV20-1|few|.|11|TRBJ2-7
CSASPRDTTHF
TGCAGTGCTTCGCCCCGGGACACAACCCACTTC
>TRBV12-3/TRBV12-4|.|.|13|TRBJ1-3
CASRYQDGNTIYF
TGTGCCAGCAGATATCAAGACGGAAACACCATATATTTT
>TRBV2|.|.|16|TRBJ1-5
CASSGGGERRNQPQHF
TGTGCCAGCAGTGGAGGGGGGGAGCGGCGCAATCAGCCCCAGCATTTT
>TRBV7-2|few|TRBD2|15|TRBJ2-3
CASSLALREGDTQYF
TGTGCCAGCAGCTTAGCGCTGCGGGAGGGCGATACGCAGTATTTT
>TRBV5-6|few|.|13|TRBJ2-1
CASSLQRGNEQFF
TGTGCCAGCAGCTTACAGAGGGGCAATGAGCAGTTCTTC
>TRBV9|many|.|15|TRBJ2-2
CASSVVQGNTGELFF
TGTGCCAGCAGCGTAGTGCAGGGAAACACCGGGGAGCTGTTTTTT
>TRBV28|few|.|14|TRBJ2-7
CASSLFPGEYEQYF
TGTGCCAGCAGTTTATTCCCCGGAGAGTACGAGCAGTACTTC
>TRBV7-9|.|.|15|TRBJ2-2
CASSFKGQNTGELFF
TGTGCCAGCAGCTTCAAGGGGCAAAACACCGGGGAGCTGTTTTTT
>TRBV10-3|many|TRBD2|15|TRBJ2-3
CAISISGSSTDTQYF
TGTGCCATCAGCATTAGCGGGTCCAGCACAGATACGCAGTATTTT
>TRBV2|few|.|13|TRBJ2-7
CASSESADSEQYF
TGTGCCAGCAGTGAGTCGGCAGATAGCGAGCAGTACTTC
>TRBV10-3|.|.|13|TRBJ2-1
CAIRNPTDNEQFF
TGTGCCATCAGGAATCCTACCGACAATGAGCAGTTCTTC
>TRBV4-3|few|TRBD2|16|TRBJ2-3
CASSQEAGVGADTQYF
TGCGCCAGCAGCCAAGAAGCGGGAGTGGGGGCAGATACGCAGTATTTT